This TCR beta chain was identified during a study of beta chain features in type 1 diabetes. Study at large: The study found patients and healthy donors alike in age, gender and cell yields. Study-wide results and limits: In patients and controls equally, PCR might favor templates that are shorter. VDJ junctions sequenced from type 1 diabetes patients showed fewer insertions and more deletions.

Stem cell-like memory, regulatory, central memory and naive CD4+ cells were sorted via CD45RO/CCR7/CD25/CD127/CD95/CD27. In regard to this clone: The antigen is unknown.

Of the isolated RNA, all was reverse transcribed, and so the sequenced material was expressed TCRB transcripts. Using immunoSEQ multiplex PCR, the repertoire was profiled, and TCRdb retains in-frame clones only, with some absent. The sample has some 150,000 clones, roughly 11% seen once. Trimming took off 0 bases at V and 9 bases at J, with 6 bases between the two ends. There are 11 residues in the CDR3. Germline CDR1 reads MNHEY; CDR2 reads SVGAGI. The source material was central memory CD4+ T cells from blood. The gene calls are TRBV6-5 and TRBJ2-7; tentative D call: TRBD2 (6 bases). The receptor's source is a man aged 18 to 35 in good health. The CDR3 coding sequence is TGTGCCAGCAGTTACTCCGGGGGGCAGTACTTC. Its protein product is CASSYSGGQYF.